One sample yielded the 10 T cell receptor beta chains listed below, sequenced in a study of T cells expressing NK-cell markers. TCRdb re-called the 5' RACE reads and shows each CDR3 protein once, DNA omitted. The sample totals 150,000 to 180,000 distinct CDR3 sequences. The specimen sequenced was blood T cells: a sorted CD56 or NKG2C T cell subset, CD4+ or CD8+ T cells, or bulk PBMC T cells (not recorded which). These receptors came from a woman aged 45 to 65 in good health.

The CDR3 is CASSLTVGSTGANVLTF. The chain couples TRBV7-3 to TRBJ2-6. The CDR3 sequence is 17 residues long. Per the germline V gene, CDR1 is SGHTA and CDR2 is FQGTGA.

The V call is TRBV12-3 or TRBV12-4, the J call TRBJ2-5; TCRdb returns TRBD1, unconfirmable since there is no DNA. The CDR3 spans 16 residues. The CDR3 loop reads CASSGDGGRWRETQYF.

The chain is built from TRBV6-5 and TRBJ2-3. CDR3 length equals 17 residues. The germline V gene has CDR1 MNHEY and CDR2 SVGAGI. CDR3 sequence: CASSNDVEFGLTDTQYF.

The V and J genes are TRBV29-1 and TRBJ2-1; TCRdb returns TRBD1, unconfirmable since there is no DNA. The germline CDR1 and CDR2 sequences are SQVTM and ANQGSEA. The CDR3 is 14 amino acids. The CDR3 sequence: CSACDRALVNEQFF.

The J gene is TRBJ2-3, the V gene TRBV12-3 or TRBV12-4; there is no DNA to check the TCRdb D call of TRBD1. CDR3 length: 16 residues. The CDR3 sequence: CASSYTGFGISDTQYF.

This chain joins TRBV18 and TRBJ2-1; no DNA is available, so the TRBD1 call from TCRdb remains unchecked. The length of the CDR3 is 16 residues. From germline, CDR1 is KGHSH and CDR2 LQKENI. CDR3 protein: CASSLGTGGPYNEQFF.

This chain connects TRBV12-3 or TRBV12-4 to TRBJ1-3; without DNA, the TCRdb call of TRBD1 cannot be checked. The length of the CDR3 is 14 residues. CDR3 loop: CASRGTGGQNTIYF.

The chain carries TRBV7-6 and TRBJ2-1. This CDR3 has 15 amino acids. In germline, CDR1 is SGHVS, CDR2 FNYEAQ. This CDR3 reads CASSSPGPAHNEQFF.

The chain couples TRBV4-1 to TRBJ2-3; TCRdb names TRBD1, which stays unverified in the absence of DNA. Germline V gene data show CDR1 as MGHRA and CDR2 as YSYEKL. This CDR3 contains 15 residues. Here the CDR3 reads CASSHPLPSTDTQYF.

The chain couples TRBV29-1 to TRBJ2-2; TCRdb lists TRBD1, though no DNA is available to test this call. Germline V CDR1 and CDR2: SQVTM, ANQGSEA. The CDR3 is 13 amino acids. This CDR3 is CSALRPNTGELFF.